Following are 8 T cell receptor beta chains from one sample sequenced in a study of shared clonotypes between healthy human individuals. Selected positively for CCR7 and CD45RO-negative, naive CD8 cells excluded terminally differentiated effector memory CD45RA+ cells. The table came from immunoSEQ multiplex PCR; TCRdb's copy has only in-frame clones and leaves some out. Counted here are 630,000 or so clones, 95% to 98% occurring once; the ten biggest clones make up 0.3%. Sequenced sample: naive CD8+ T cells sorted from blood. The receptors shown here come from a man younger than 45 in good health.

J is TRBJ2-7 and V is TRBV10-2; D gene uncertain. The CDR3 is 16 residues long. Germline assignment: CDR1 WSHSY and CDR2 SAAADI. The germline V and J ends were trimmed by 0 bases and 0 bases, with 12 bases remaining between them. In DNA, the CDR3 is TGCGCCAGCAGTGAGTCCCCCACGGGCCTCTCCTACGAGCAGTACTTC. Encoded protein: CASSESPTGLSYEQYF.

The rearrangement links TRBV29-1 to TRBJ2-1; D remains ambiguous. CDR3 length: 13 amino acids. Germline-derived CDR1 and CDR2 are SQVTM and ANQGSEA. The V gene lost 6 bases and the J gene lost 5 bases, with 14 bases spanning the gap. This CDR3 is CSVNDVLDNEQFF. As DNA, the CDR3 is TGCAGCGTGAATGACGTGTTAGACAATGAGCAGTTCTTC.

Only one count was recorded for this clone. The rearrangement joins TRBV7-2 to TRBJ1-2; no clear D gene. The CDR3 extends over 14 amino acids. The V end was cut by 5 bases, the J end by 0 bases, with 10 bases between. In germline, CDR1 is SGHTA, CDR2 FQGNSA. CDR3 DNA: TGTGCCAGCAGCCCGATTCCTTCTAACTATGGCTACACCTTC. It specifies CASSPIPSNYGYTF.

The V gene is TRBV11-2, the J gene TRBJ2-1, with 7 positions matching TRBD2. Trimming cost V 1 base and J 7 bases; bases outside gene matches: 4. CDR1 and CDR2 (germline): SGHAT, FQNNGV. This CDR3 contains 14 residues. The CDR3 DNA sequence: TGTGCCAGCAGCTTAGTTGCAGCGGGGAATGAGCAGTTCTTC. Its protein is CASSLVAAGNEQFF.

The chain recombines TRBV28 with TRBJ2-7, with 9 bases identical to TRBD2. The CDR3 has 15 residues. V lost 8 bases to trimming and J lost 0 bases; unmatched junction nucleotides: 8. CDR1 MDHEN and CDR2 SYDVKM come from the germline V gene. The CDR3 loop is CASERLAESSYEQYF. CDR3 bases: TGTGCCAGCGAGAGACTAGCGGAAAGCTCCTACGAGCAGTACTTC. Full variable domain (rest looked up from reference TRBV28 and TRBJ2-7): DVKVTQSSRYLVKRTGEKVFLECVQDMDHENMFWYRQDPGLGLRLIYFSYDVKMKEKGDIPEGYSVSREKKERFSLILESASTNQTSMYLCASERLAESSYEQYFGPGTRLTVT.

This sequence joins TRBV5-3 and TRBJ1-1, with 7 bases identical to TRBD1. TRBV5-3 is treated as an ORF (open reading frame) with a function not yet certain. There are 14 residues in the CDR3. V lost 1 base and J lost 4; bases outside the gene matches: 4. CDR3 residues: CARSLIRTGTEAFF. Written as DNA, the CDR3 is TGTGCCAGAAGCTTGATCAGGACAGGCACTGAAGCTTTCTTT.

This chain uses TRBV4-1 with TRBJ2-7; no firm D call. Per the germline V gene, CDR1 is MGHRA and CDR2 is YSYEKL. CDR3 size: 14 residues. Trimming stripped 4 bases from V and 4 bases from J, with 14 bases between. The CDR3 sequence is CASSPHFTSYEQYF. DNA of the CDR3: TGCGCCAGCAGCCCACACTTTACCTCGTACGAGCAGTACTTC.

The J gene is TRBJ2-7, the V gene TRBV27, with 14 bases matching TRBD2. Germline CDR1 is MNHEY and CDR2 is SMNVEV (reference sequence). V shed 0 bases, J shed 3 bases, and the junction held 4 bases outside the gene matches. This CDR3 is 17 amino acids long. The CDR3 DNA is TGTGCCAGCAGTTTATCGGGACTAGCGGGGGAATACTACGAGCAGTACTTC. Translating gives CASSLSGLAGEYYEQYF.